A single sample gave rise to the 2 T cell receptor beta chains below, sequenced in a study of blood T cell repertoires in COVID-19. The table came from immunoSEQ multiplex PCR; TCRdb's copy has only in-frame clones and leaves some out. The repertoire has about 240,000 clones, about 84% of them found once; the top ten carry around an eighth. Sequenced sample: peripheral blood. The receptors derive from an elderly man with acute or convalescent COVID-19.

The chain is built from TRBV3-1 (or the pseudogene TRBV3-2) and TRBJ1-4, with D maybe TRBD1 (5 bases). Germline values: CDR1 LGHDT, CDR2 YNNKEL (reference sequence). The CDR3 covers 15 residues. The germline V and J ends were trimmed by 5 bases and 3 bases, with 13 bases remaining between them. CDR3 coding DNA: TGTGCCAGCAGCGAAGCGGGGGGACCTAATGAAAAACTGTTTTTT. Amino acid sequence: CASSEAGGPNEKLFF.

The CDR3 bases are TGTGCCAGCAGCTTAGTCGGTAGTCCGCAAGAGACCCAGTACTTC. This encodes CASSLVGSPQETQYF. This chain uses TRBV11-2 with TRBJ2-5; D uncertain. The germline V gene has CDR1 SGHAT and CDR2 FQNNGV. The V end was cut by 1 base, the J end by 2 bases, with 11 bases between. This CDR3 comprises 15 residues.